This T cell receptor (beta chain) derives from a study of cytomegalovirus exposure and HLA in healthy donors. With 60 Vbeta and 13 Jbeta primers, the PCR was carried out. Only in-frame clones appear in the TCRdb table, and some are missing; sequencing was by immunoSEQ multiplex PCR. The table lists tens of thousands of clones, around 79% of them singletons. The germline V and J ends were trimmed by 5 bases and 1 base, with 5 bases remaining between them. Germline loops: CDR1 MDHEN, CDR2 SYDVKM. CDR3 length equals 12 residues. Study-wide points: As a later analysis revealed, the rate of TCR association differed by HLA locus, with DRB1 most and HLA-C fewest.

Concerning this clone: What it recognizes is unknown.

Sequencing was done on a sample of PBMCs. The TCR sequence derives from a man aged 35 to 55 in good health and CMV-seronegative. The chain combines TRBV28 with TRBJ1-1; D is ambiguous. The CDR3 sequence: CASSEWNTEAFF. The DNA for the CDR3 is TGTGCCAGCAGTGAGTGGAACACTGAAGCTTTCTTT.